These T cell receptor beta chains were read from a single sample in a study of CD8 T cells in ankylosing spondylitis. TCRdb analysed the 5' RACE reads with MiXCR anew, one entry per CDR3 protein. The repertoire holds around 300,000 distinct CDR3 sequences, with approximately 14% as singletons. Material: blood, either unsorted or a sorted T cell fraction (not recorded which). All receptors derive from a male donor with ankylosing spondylitis or in good health (not recorded which). Both conserved end residues are part of each CDR3. Size is omitted from some rows. Given values are once, few, many or a class for expanded clones.

J: TRBJ1-4
size: few
V: TRBV29-1
CDR3: CSVMGNRVPNEKLFF

J: TRBJ2-5
size: .
V: TRBV20-1
CDR3: CSARPSGRGSETQYF

J: TRBJ1-2
size: few
V: TRBV6-1
CDR3: CASSEGAWDGYTF

J: TRBJ2-1
size: .
V: TRBV10-1
CDR3: CASSESDRSSYNEQFF

J: TRBJ2-1
size: few
V: TRBV7-9
CDR3: CASSSGAGTLGDEQFF

J: TRBJ2-5
size: many
V: TRBV5-1
CDR3: CASSSSPQETQYF

J: TRBJ2-1
size: few
V: TRBV6-5
CDR3: CASSYSKQGGNEQFF

J: TRBJ2-1
size: many
V: TRBV12-3/TRBV12-4
CDR3: CASLPAPQNEQFF

J: TRBJ2-1
size: few
V: TRBV7-4
CDR3: CASRLVEQFF

J: TRBJ2-5
size: .
V: TRBV27
CDR3: CASSLRTGPYQETQYF

J: TRBJ1-1
size: once
V: TRBV29-1
CDR3: CSVGKAGGMNTEAFF

J: TRBJ2-7
size: few
V: TRBV20-1
CDR3: CSAYGIGSYEQYF

J: TRBJ2-7
size: .
V: TRBV11-1
CDR3: CASSEGYSYEQYF

J: TRBJ2-5
size: few
V: TRBV4-1
CDR3: CASTPRGGETQYF

J: TRBJ1-1
size: .
V: TRBV2
CDR3: CASSETGDTEAFF

J: TRBJ2-1
size: many
V: TRBV12-3/TRBV12-4
CDR3: CASSRGLDRIYEQFF

J: TRBJ2-7
size: .
V: TRBV7-9
CDR3: CASSPRGIHEQYF

J: TRBJ2-2
size: .
V: TRBV4-1
CDR3: CASSQDPAGGTGELFF

J: TRBJ1-4
size: many
V: TRBV5-1
CDR3: CASSLAGVNEKLFF

J: TRBJ1-2
size: .
V: TRBV5-6
CDR3: CASSLISGASGYTF

J: TRBJ1-1
size: few
V: TRBV10-3
CDR3: CAIRLNTEAFF

J: TRBJ1-1
size: few
V: TRBV20-1
CDR3: CSGTGRDTEAFF

J: TRBJ2-1
size: few
V: TRBV10-3
CDR3: CAIRLAGGPNEQFF

J: TRBJ1-2
size: .
V: TRBV6-6
CDR3: CASSKTGLDGYTF

J: TRBJ2-2
size: few
V: TRBV2
CDR3: CASSEESQNTGELFF

J: TRBJ2-7
size: many
V: TRBV12-3/TRBV12-4
CDR3: CASSLGTGAYEQYF

J: TRBJ2-5
size: .
V: TRBV11-2
CDR3: CASSLQTSAGSEQETQYF